These T cell receptor beta chains were read from a single sample in a study of CD8+ T cells in alopecia areata. Some clones are missing from TCRdb's copy, which holds only in-frame ones; the method was immunoSEQ multiplex PCR. Of more than 130,000 clones in the sample, approximately 80% were seen once. This specimen consisted of CD8+ T cells sorted from blood, obtained at week 4, from a patient treated with tofacitinib. These receptors all stem from a human donor with alopecia areata. Both conserved end residues are part of each CDR3. D genes are given only for firm matches. Clone size is not always given. Where it is, it says once, few, many or a class for expanded clones.

D gene | J gene | clone size | V gene | CDR3 protein | CDR3 DNA
NA | TRBJ2-2 | NA | TRBV29-1 | CSADTGPNTGELFF | TGCAGCGCCGATACAGGGCCGAACACCGGGGAGCTGTTTTTT
TRBD2 | TRBJ2-5 | NA | TRBV6-6 | CATQTSGQETQYF | TGTGCCACCCAGACTAGCGGCCAAGAGACCCAGTACTTC
NA | TRBJ2-1 | NA | TRBV6-5 | CATTGNQFGQFF | TGTGCCACGACGGGTAACCAGTTCGGGCAGTTCTTC
TRBD2 | TRBJ2-1 | NA | TRBV6-5 | CASSYSGLAGWDEQFF | TGTGCCAGCAGTTACTCGGGACTAGCGGGGTGGGATGAGCAGTTCTTC
TRBD1 | TRBJ2-5 | once | TRBV5-6 | CASSLLGDRSQETQYF | TGTGCCAGCAGCTTGCTTGGGGACAGGAGCCAAGAGACCCAGTACTTC
NA | TRBJ2-2 | NA | TRBV4-3 | CASSRRGSGELFF | TGCGCCAGCAGTCGAAGAGGGTCCGGGGAGCTGTTTTTT
NA | TRBJ2-3 | NA | TRBV20-1 | CSASTDTQYF | TGCAGTGCTAGTACAGATACGCAGTATTTT
NA | TRBJ1-1 | NA | TRBV5-1 | CASSLELGLNTEAFF | TGCGCCAGCAGCTTGGAGCTGGGTCTAAACACTGAAGCTTTCTTT
TRBD2 | TRBJ2-1 | few | TRBV30 | CAWSVEAGGRDEQFF | TGTGCCTGGAGTGTAGAAGCGGGGGGCCGGGATGAGCAGTTCTTC
NA | TRBJ2-3 | NA | TRBV27 | CASRLTGSGDTQYF | TGTGCCAGCAGGTTAACAGGGAGCGGGGATACGCAGTATTTT
NA | TRBJ2-3 | NA | TRBV30 | CAWRGGEATDTQYF | TGTGCCTGGCGAGGAGGGGAGGCTACAGATACGCAGTATTTT
NA | TRBJ2-1 | NA | TRBV4-2 | CASSQIVGGNEQFF | TGTGCCAGCAGCCAGATCGTTGGGGGGAATGAGCAGTTCTTC
NA | TRBJ2-7 | once | TRBV29-1 | CSVGGTQEQYF | TGCAGCGTTGGCGGGACACAAGAGCAGTACTTC
NA | TRBJ2-3 | once | TRBV5-6 | CASSLGGYTQYF | TGTGCCAGCAGCTTAGGGGGTTATACGCAGTATTTT
NA | TRBJ2-1 | NA | TRBV4-1 | CASSLYGDEQFF | TGCGCCAGCAGCCTCTACGGGGATGAGCAGTTCTTC
NA | TRBJ2-3 | once | TRBV4-1 | CASSQDWAGFTDTQYF | TGCGCCAGCAGCCAAGATTGGGCAGGTTTCACAGATACGCAGTATTTT
NA | TRBJ1-2 | NA | TRBV13 | CASSKDSFPRGYTF | TGTGCCAGCAGCAAGGACAGCTTTCCTCGTGGCTACACCTTC
TRBD1 | TRBJ2-3 | NA | TRBV5-1 | CASSLGQGPSTDTQYF | TGCGCCAGCAGCTTGGGACAGGGGCCAAGCACAGATACGCAGTATTTT
NA | TRBJ2-2 | NA | TRBV4-1 | CASSQPGELFF | TGCGCCAGCAGCCAACCCGGGGAGCTGTTTTTT
NA | TRBJ2-1 | NA | TRBV4-1 | CASSQVRQEDEQFF | TGCGCCAGCAGCCAAGTCAGACAGGAGGATGAGCAGTTCTTC